This T cell receptor beta chain was sequenced during a study of shared clonotypes between healthy human individuals. J gave up 2 bases and V 4 bases, and 4 bases lay outside the gene matches. This CDR3 spans 15 amino acids. Looked up from germline, CDR1 is LGHNA and CDR2 is YNFKEQ. Using immunoSEQ multiplex PCR, the repertoire was profiled, and TCRdb retains in-frame clones only, with some absent. The data contain 2,500,000 or so clones, 85% to 95% of them singletons. Study donors comprised healthy, HIV-negative adults devoid of recent acute infection or vaccination. Sequenced input: naive CD4+ T cells from PBMCs. The subset is: CD45RA+ positively selected. This chain joins TRBV4-2 and TRBJ1-5, with 8 bases that match TRBD1. This TCR derives from a man between 18 and 29 years old in good health. Some clones in this sample may be carry-over from other donors' samples. As DNA, the CDR3 is TGTGCCAGCAGCCCGACAGGGGACGGCAATCAGCCCCAGCATTTT. This encodes CASSPTGDGNQPQHF.